This TCR beta chain was sequenced for a study of CD8 T cell repertoires and HIV-1 epitope variants. Study background: Tested: three Gag epitope families, Nef HW9 and YT9. T cells were cultured for more than nine days with cytokines added on days 3 and 7.

A word on this clone: Its antigen remains unidentified.

TCR beta CDR3 was sequenced at survey depth on immunoSEQ. Assay used: immunoSEQ multiplex PCR; TCRdb lists only in-frame clones, some missing. The table shows about 5,600 clones, with approximately 62% occurring only once. V lost 4 bases to trimming and J lost 2 bases, with 20 bases between them. The CDR3 runs to 17 residues. Germline lookup yields CDR1 MDHEN and CDR2 SYDVKM. The sequencing sample was made of cultured CD8+ T cells derived from PBMCs. The receptor was isolated from a male donor with HIV. The chain has TRBV28 and TRBJ1-2, with D possibly TRBD1 on 6 matching bases. CDR3 amino acids: CASSSPGDVGGNYGYTF. Written as DNA, the CDR3 is TGTGCCAGCAGTTCACCCGGAGACGTGGGGGGCAACTATGGCTACACCTTC.